This T cell receptor (beta chain) appears in the sequencing data of a study of cytomegalovirus exposure and HLA in healthy donors. Remarks on this clone: As yet, its antigen is unknown.

Study findings and constraints: Researchers counted some 150 TCR beta chains as cytomegalovirus-associated. Accurate HLA-A and HLA-B prediction from TCR beta sequences was reported for most subjects.

CDR1 ENHRY and CDR2 SYGVKD come from the germline V gene. J lost 4 bases, V lost 4 bases, and 7 bases had no gene match. This CDR3 region has 16 residues. 13 Jbeta primers and 60 Vbeta primers were used for the PCR. Data came from immunoSEQ multiplex PCR; TCRdb stores just in-frame clones and leaves some out. The sample records 65,000 to 75,000 clones, about 74% being singletons. The chain recombines TRBV10-3 with TRBJ1-3; 10 nucleotides match TRBD1. The sequence was collected from a woman aged 55-75 years in good health and CMV-seropositive. Sequencing was carried out using PBMCs. This CDR3 reads CAISASGTGVGNTIYF. For the CDR3, the DNA is TGTGCCATCAGTGCGTCCGGGACAGGGGTCGGAAACACCATATATTTT.